Below, 10 T cell receptor beta chains from the same sample are listed, as sequenced in a study of shared clonotypes between healthy human individuals. Sequencing used immunoSEQ multiplex PCR; TCRdb keeps in-frame clones, though not all of them. The table records around 2,000,000 clones, less than 95% of them present only once. The naive CD8 fraction comprised CD45RO-negative cells positively selected for CCR7 and excluded terminally differentiated effector memory CD45RA+ cells. Sequences were obtained from naive CD8+ T cells sorted from blood. These receptors originate from a man younger than 30 in good health.

The chain links TRBV27 to TRBJ2-7; 7 bases match TRBD1. This CDR3 is built from 14 residues. Losses at the gene ends were 4 bases for V and 3 bases for J; bases not matched to a gene: 6. Per the germline V gene, CDR1 is MNHEY and CDR2 is SMNVEV (reference sequence). The CDR3 sequence: CASSSRAGGYEQYF. CDR3 nucleotides: TGTGCCAGCAGTTCCAGGGCAGGGGGCTACGAGCAGTACTTC.

The DNA of the CDR3 is TGTGCCAGCAGCTTAGCCGAGGGAAACTATGGCTACACCTTC. Translating gives CASSLAEGNYGYTF. This chain links TRBV7-9 with TRBJ1-2; no clear D. CDR1 is SEHNR, CDR2 FQNEAQ, per germline (reference sequence). The CDR3 has 14 residues. V lost 0 bases and J lost 2, with 7 bases in between.

This chain uses TRBV5-1 with TRBJ1-3, with 7 bases that match TRBD1. CDR3 size: 17 residues. Germline CDR1 is SGHRS and CDR2 is YFSETQ. With 2 bases clipped from V and 0 bases from J, the junction kept 8 bases outside the gene matches. CDR3 sequence reads: CASSLYQTGSSGNTIYF. CDR3 bases: TGCGCCAGCAGCTTATACCAGACAGGGAGCTCTGGAAACACCATATATTTT.

This clone was seen a few times. The chain uses TRBV10-2 and TRBJ2-7; no reliable D call. The germline V and J ends were trimmed by 7 bases and 1 base, with 11 bases remaining between them. This CDR3 is built from 13 residues. CDR1 is WSHSY, CDR2 SAAADI, per germline. Written as DNA, the CDR3 is TGCGCCAGCATGTGGCCAGAGTCCTACGAGCAGTACTTC. It yields the protein CASMWPESYEQYF.

In the case of this clone: The sample holds other DNA sequences that translate to the same CDR3. The V and J genes are TRBV5-6 and TRBJ2-1; tentative D call: TRBD1 (7 bases). The ends were cut back, 4 bases at V and 7 bases at J, with 9 bases in the middle. Germline V gene lookup returns CDR1 SGHDT and CDR2 YYEEEE. The CDR3 loop spans 12 amino acids. The CDR3 here is CASSPGGNEQFF. DNA of the CDR3: TGTGCCAGCAGCCCAGGGGGGAATGAGCAGTTCTTC.

This chain links TRBV6-7 with TRBJ2-3, with D possibly called TRBD1 or TRBD2 (6 bases each). TRBV6-7 falls under the ORF class, with uncertain function. This CDR3 is built from 15 residues. V lost 11 bases to trimming and J lost 4 bases, with 22 bases between them. CDR3 DNA: TGTGCCCGTCTCAAGGGGGGAGACGGCGCAGATACGCAGTATTTT. Its protein is CARLKGGDGADTQYF.

Notes on this clone: The same CDR3 is also encoded by other DNA sequences in this sample. This chain links TRBV6-5 with TRBJ2-3; TRBD1 or TRBD2 may be the D gene (5 bases each). The germline V and J ends were trimmed by 2 bases and 3 bases, with 6 bases remaining between them. This CDR3 is 13 amino acids long. Germline V lookup: CDR1 MNHEY, CDR2 SVGAGI. The CDR3 sequence is CASSYGTTDTQYF. In DNA, the CDR3 is TGTGCCAGCAGTTACGGGACGACAGATACGCAGTATTTT.

The J gene is TRBJ2-3, the V gene TRBV19, with D hard to call. The V end lost 6 bases, the J end lost 5 bases, and 6 bases lay between the germline ends. The CDR3 length is 11 residues. Germline assignment: CDR1 LNHDA and CDR2 SQIVND (reference sequence). The CDR3 DNA reads as TGTGCCAGTAGAAGCCTAGATACGCAGTATTTT. Its translation is CASRSLDTQYF.

V and J are TRBV25-1 and TRBJ2-5; D may be TRBD1 (6 bases). The CDR3 spans 14 residues. Germline V lookup: CDR1 MGHDK, CDR2 SYGVNS. V lost 8 bases to trimming and J lost 5 bases, with 18 bases between them. The CDR3 sequence is CASGGSGYSETQYF. CDR3 DNA sequence: TGTGCCAGCGGGGGCAGCGGTTACTCGGAGACCCAGTACTTC.

The table lists this clone with a count of one. V and J are TRBV5-6 and TRBJ2-7; D perhaps matches TRBD2 (6 bases). Germline V gives CDR1 SGHDT, CDR2 YYEEEE. Trimming took 2 bases from V and 0 from J, leaving 12 bases between them. The CDR3 is made up of 15 amino acids. The CDR3 DNA is TGTGCCAGCAGCTTCTGGGAGGACTACTCCTACGAGCAGTACTTC. Protein product: CASSFWEDYSYEQYF.